The TCR beta chain under discussion was sequenced for a study of OX40 agonist ivuxolimab in advanced cancers. The V gene's germline CDR1 is SGHTS and CDR2 YDEGEE. The CDR3 is 15 amino acids. V lost 7 bases, J lost 5 bases, and 21 bases lay in between. To note about this clone: Its antigen is as yet unknown.

Findings and caveats of the study: Low normalized T-cell clonal expansion also characterized some of the nonresponders.

TCRdb's copy holds only in-frame clones and misses some; the assay was immunoSEQ multiplex PCR. This table has under 45,000 clones, around four fifths appearing once. Sequencing used CD4+ or CD8+ T cells sorted from blood, obtained in a trial of the OX40 agonist ivuxolimab. The chain recombines TRBV5-8 with TRBJ2-5; possible D gene TRBD1, 6 bases. This TCR came from an adult with an advanced solid tumor such as melanoma, head and neck, liver or kidney cancer. For the CDR3, the DNA is TGTGCCAGCCGGACGGGCAGGGGCTTAGGGGAGACCCAGTACTTC. Translated: CASRTGRGLGETQYF.